Listed here are 6 T cell receptor beta chains from one sample, sequenced in a study of cytotoxic CD8 clonotypes in ibrutinib-treated CLL. Some clones are missing from TCRdb's copy, which holds only in-frame ones; the method was immunoSEQ multiplex PCR. The data hold 9,000 to 13,000 clones, with 79% observed a single time. The source material was PBMCs, sampled at disease progression, from a patient treated with ibrutinib. The receptors here all came from a human donor with chronic lymphocytic leukemia.

As to this clone: One end of the junction is discordant with germline, which a read error may explain. This sequence joins TRBV7-7 and TRBJ2-5; 7 positions match TRBD1. This CDR3 region has 16 residues. Germline V gene data show CDR1 as SSHAT and CDR2 as FNYEAQ (reference sequence). CDR3 nucleotides: TGTGCTAGCAGCCCCGGGACAGCCCAGATTCAAGAGACCCAGTACTTC. Its protein is CASSPGTAQIQETQYF.

The gene calls are TRBV4-2 and TRBJ2-3, with 9 bases aligning to TRBD1. Per germline, CDR1 LGHNA and CDR2 YNFKEQ. This CDR3 comprises 23 residues. V dropped 0 bases and J dropped 0; count of bases not matched to a gene: 22. The CDR3 DNA reads as TGTGCCAGCAGCCAAGACGACGGGGGGCGATGGACAGGGGAGTCCACTAGCACAGATACGCAGTATTTT. This gives the protein CASSQDDGGRWTGESTSTDTQYF.

The gene calls are TRBV11-2 and TRBJ2-1, with TRBD1 as a possible D gene (6 bases). Germline CDR1 reads SGHAT; CDR2 reads FQNNGV. V lost 3 bases and J lost 7, with 10 bases in between. The CDR3 sequence is 13 residues long. The CDR3 sequence is CASSFIQGNEQFF. The CDR3 nucleotides are TGTGCCAGCAGCTTTATTCAGGGGAATGAGCAGTTCTTC.

This chain links TRBV1 with TRBJ2-1. TRBV1 is given as a pseudogene. The CDR3 is 16 amino acids. The CDR3 spells CTSSQVRAPSYNEQFF. The CDR3, as DNA: TGCACCAGCAGCCAAGTACGGGCACCTTCCTACAATGAGCAGTTCTTC.

The V and J genes are TRBV5-6 and TRBJ2-5; no clear D gene. The CDR3 covers 16 residues. Trimming stripped 3 bases from V and 0 bases from J, with 15 bases between. Germline CDR1 SGHDT, CDR2 YYEEEE. CDR3: CASSSGVLLYQETQYF. Written as DNA, the CDR3 is TGTGCCAGCAGCTCTGGAGTCCTCCTGTACCAAGAGACCCAGTACTTC.

This sequence joins TRBV2 and TRBJ1-6; 10 nucleotides align to TRBD1. Germline lookup yields CDR1 SNHLY and CDR2 FYNNEI. V shed 4 bases and J 9 bases; nucleotides not matched to a gene: 0. The CDR3 is 13 residues long. Here the CDR3 reads CASSGDRGSPLHF. CDR3 coding DNA: TGTGCCAGCAGTGGGGACAGGGGTTCACCCCTCCACTTT.